The T cell receptor beta chain described here comes from a study of T cells in Graves' hyperthyroidism and ophthalmopathy. This CDR3 comprises 13 residues. V was clipped by 1 base and J by 6 bases, with 9 bases between them. Germline lookup yields CDR1 MNHNS and CDR2 SASEGT. Amplified TCR beta CDR3 regions came from RNA transcripts. During a first-round RT-PCR of the TCR CDR3, the HTBI primer set was used. In TCRdb, the multiplex PCR reads were re-called with MiXCR into one record per CDR3 protein. This table has about 530,000 distinct CDR3 sequences, roughly 17% appearing once. The sequence came from a woman aged 18-29 years with Graves' ophthalmopathy. The specimen was blood. V and J are TRBV6-1 and TRBJ1-2, with a possible D match to TRBD1 (6 bases). The DNA of the CDR3 is TGTGCCAGCAGTGAAGGGGGGGCTGATGGCTACACCTTC. Its translation is CASSEGGADGYTF.